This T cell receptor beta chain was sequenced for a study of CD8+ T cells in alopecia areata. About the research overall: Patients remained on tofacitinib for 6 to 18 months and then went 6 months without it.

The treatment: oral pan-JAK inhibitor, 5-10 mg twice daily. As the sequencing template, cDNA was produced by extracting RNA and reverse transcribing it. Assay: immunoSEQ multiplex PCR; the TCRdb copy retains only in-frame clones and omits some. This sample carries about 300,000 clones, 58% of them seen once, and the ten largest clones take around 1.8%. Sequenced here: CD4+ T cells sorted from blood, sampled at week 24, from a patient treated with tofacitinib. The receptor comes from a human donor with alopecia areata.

This CDR3 is CAILILSGANVLTF. Written as DNA, the CDR3 is TGTGCCATCCTTATCCTATCTGGGGCCAACGTCCTGACTTTC. The rearrangement joins TRBV28 to TRBJ2-6, with D hard to call. V lost 10 bases to trimming and J lost 1 base, with 11 bases between them. CDR1 and CDR2 (germline): MDHEN, SYDVKM. The CDR3 sequence is 14 residues long.